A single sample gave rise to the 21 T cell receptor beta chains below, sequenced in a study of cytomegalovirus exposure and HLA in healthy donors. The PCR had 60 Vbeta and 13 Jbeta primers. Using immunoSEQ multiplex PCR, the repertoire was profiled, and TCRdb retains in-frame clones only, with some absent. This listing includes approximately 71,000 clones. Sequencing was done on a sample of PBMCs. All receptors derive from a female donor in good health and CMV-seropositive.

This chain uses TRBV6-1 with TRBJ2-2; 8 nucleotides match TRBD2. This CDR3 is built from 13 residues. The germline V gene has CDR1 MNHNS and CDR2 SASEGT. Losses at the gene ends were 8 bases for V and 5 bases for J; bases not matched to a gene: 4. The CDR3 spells CASGTGGTGELFF. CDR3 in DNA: TGTGCCAGCGGAACGGGAGGGACCGGGGAGCTGTTTTTT.

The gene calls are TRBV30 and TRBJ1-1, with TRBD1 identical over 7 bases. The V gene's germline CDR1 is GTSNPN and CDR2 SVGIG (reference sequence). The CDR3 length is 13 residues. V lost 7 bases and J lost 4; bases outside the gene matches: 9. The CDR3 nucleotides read TGTGCCTTCCATTTCGACAGGGCCACTGAAGCTTTCTTT. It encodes CAFHFDRATEAFF.

The CDR3 DNA reads TGTGCCAGCAGCTGGACTAGCGGGAGTATGCAGTATTTT. Translation gives CASSWTSGSMQYF. This rearrangement joins TRBV7-6 to TRBJ2-3; 13 bases align to TRBD2. Germline V gene lookup returns CDR1 SGHVS and CDR2 FNYEAQ. This CDR3 is built from 13 residues. After removal of 4 bases from V and 11 bases from J, the junction contained 3 bases not matched to a gene.

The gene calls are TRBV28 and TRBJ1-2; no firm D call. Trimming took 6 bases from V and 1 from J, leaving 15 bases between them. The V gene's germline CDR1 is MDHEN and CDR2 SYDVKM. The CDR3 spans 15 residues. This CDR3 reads CASSQVAPVNYGYTF. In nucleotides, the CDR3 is TGTGCCAGCAGCCAGGTTGCCCCTGTTAACTATGGCTACACCTTC.

The CDR3 sequence is CASSVSQPQHF. CDR3 bases: TGTGCCAGCAGTGTTAGCCAGCCCCAGCATTTT. This chain links TRBV6-1 with TRBJ1-5; D is uncertain. The CDR3 spans 11 residues. V lost 4 bases to trimming and J lost 7 bases, with 5 bases between them. The germline CDR1 and CDR2 sequences are MNHNS and SASEGT.

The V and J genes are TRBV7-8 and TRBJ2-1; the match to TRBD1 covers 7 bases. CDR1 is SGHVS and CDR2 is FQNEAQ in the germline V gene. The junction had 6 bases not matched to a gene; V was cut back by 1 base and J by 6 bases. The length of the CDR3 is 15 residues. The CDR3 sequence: CASSLGQGGFNEQFF. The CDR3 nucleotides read TGTGCCAGCAGCTTAGGACAGGGTGGTTTCAATGAGCAGTTCTTC.

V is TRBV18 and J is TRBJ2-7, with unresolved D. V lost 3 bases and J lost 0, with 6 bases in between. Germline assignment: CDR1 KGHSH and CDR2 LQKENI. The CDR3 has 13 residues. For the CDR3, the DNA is TGTGCCAGCTCACCCGACAACTCCTACGAGCAGTACTTC. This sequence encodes CASSPDNSYEQYF.

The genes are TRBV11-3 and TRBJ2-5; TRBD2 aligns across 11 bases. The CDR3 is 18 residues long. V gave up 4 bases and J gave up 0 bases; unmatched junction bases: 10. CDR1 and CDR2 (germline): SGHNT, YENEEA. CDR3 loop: CASSYVAGGYEYQETQYF. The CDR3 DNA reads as TGTGCCAGCAGCTATGTAGCGGGGGGGTATGAGTACCAAGAGACCCAGTACTTC. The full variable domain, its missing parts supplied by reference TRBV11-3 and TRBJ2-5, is EAGVVQSPRYKIIEKKQPVAFWCNPISGHNTLYWYLQNLGQGPELLIRYENEEAVDDSQLPKDRFSAERLKGVDSTLKIQPAELGDSAVYLCASSYVAGGYEYQETQYFGPGTRLLVL.

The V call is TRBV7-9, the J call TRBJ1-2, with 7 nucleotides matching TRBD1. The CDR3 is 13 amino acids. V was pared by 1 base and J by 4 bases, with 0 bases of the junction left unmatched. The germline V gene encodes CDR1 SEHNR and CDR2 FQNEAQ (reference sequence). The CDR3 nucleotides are TGTGCCAGCAGCTTAGGACAGGGCTATGGCTACACCTTC. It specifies CASSLGQGYGYTF. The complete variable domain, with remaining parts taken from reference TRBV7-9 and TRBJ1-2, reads DTGVSQNPRHKITKRGQNVTFRCDPISEHNRLYWYRQTLGQGPEFLTYFQNEAQLEKSRLLSDRFSAERPKGSFSTLEIQRTEQGDSAMYLCASSLGQGYGYTFGSGTRLTVV.

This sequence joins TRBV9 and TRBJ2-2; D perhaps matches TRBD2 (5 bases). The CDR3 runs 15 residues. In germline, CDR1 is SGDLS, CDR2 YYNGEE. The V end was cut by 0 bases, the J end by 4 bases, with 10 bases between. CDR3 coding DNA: TGTGCCAGCAGCGTAGGGTCGGGGAGCACCGGGGAGCTGTTTTTT. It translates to CASSVGSGSTGELFF.

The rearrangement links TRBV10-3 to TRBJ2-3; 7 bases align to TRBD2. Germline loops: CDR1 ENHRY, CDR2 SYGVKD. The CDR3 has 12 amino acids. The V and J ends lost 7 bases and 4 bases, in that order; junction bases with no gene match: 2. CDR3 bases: TGTGCCATCAAGGCGGGAGCAGATACGCAGTATTTT. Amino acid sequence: CAIKAGADTQYF.

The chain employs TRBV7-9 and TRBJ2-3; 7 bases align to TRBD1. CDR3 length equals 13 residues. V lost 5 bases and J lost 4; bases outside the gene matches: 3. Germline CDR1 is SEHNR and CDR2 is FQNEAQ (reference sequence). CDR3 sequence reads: CASSMTGPDTQYF. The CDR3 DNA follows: TGTGCCAGCAGCATGACAGGGCCAGATACGCAGTATTTT. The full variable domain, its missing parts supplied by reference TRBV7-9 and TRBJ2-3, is DTGVSQNPRHKITKRGQNVTFRCDPISEHNRLYWYRQTLGQGPEFLTYFQNEAQLEKSRLLSDRFSAERPKGSFSTLEIQRTEQGDSAMYLCASSMTGPDTQYFGPGTRLTVL.

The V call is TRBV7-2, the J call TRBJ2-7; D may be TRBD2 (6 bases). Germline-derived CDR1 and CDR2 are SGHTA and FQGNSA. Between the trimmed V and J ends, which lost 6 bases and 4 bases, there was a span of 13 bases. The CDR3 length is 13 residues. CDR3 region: CASSSSVGYEQYF. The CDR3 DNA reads TGTGCCAGCAGTTCTAGCGTTGGATACGAGCAGTACTTC.

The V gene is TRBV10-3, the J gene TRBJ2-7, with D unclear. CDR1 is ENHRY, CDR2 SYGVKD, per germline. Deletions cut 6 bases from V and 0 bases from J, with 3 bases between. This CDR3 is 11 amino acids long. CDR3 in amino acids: CAIRSSYEQYF. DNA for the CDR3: TGTGCCATCAGGAGCTCCTACGAGCAGTACTTC.

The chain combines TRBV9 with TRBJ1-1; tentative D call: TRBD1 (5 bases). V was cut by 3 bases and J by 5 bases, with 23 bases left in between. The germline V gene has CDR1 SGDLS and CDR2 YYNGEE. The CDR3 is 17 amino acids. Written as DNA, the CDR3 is TGTGCCAGCAGCGGGCCAAAGTCCAGGGTGGGAGGGACTGAAGCTTTCTTT. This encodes CASSGPKSRVGGTEAFF.

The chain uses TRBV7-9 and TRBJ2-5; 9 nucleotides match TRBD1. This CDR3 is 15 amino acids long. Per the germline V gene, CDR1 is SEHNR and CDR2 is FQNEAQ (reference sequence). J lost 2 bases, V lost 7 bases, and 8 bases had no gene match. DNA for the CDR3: TGTGCCAGCACCGACAGGGGGACACCTCAAGAGACCCAGTACTTC. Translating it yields CASTDRGTPQETQYF. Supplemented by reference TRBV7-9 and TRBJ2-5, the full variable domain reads DTGVSQNPRHKITKRGQNVTFRCDPISEHNRLYWYRQTLGQGPEFLTYFQNEAQLEKSRLLSDRFSAERPKGSFSTLEIQRTEQGDSAMYLCASTDRGTPQETQYFGPGTRLLVL.

CDR3 protein: CASGQDLNQPQHF. DNA of the CDR3: TGTGCCAGCGGCCAGGATCTGAATCAGCCCCAGCATTTT. The chain employs TRBV7-9 and TRBJ1-5, with D uncertain. The V end was cut by 8 bases, the J end by 4 bases, with 12 bases between. Looked up from germline, CDR1 is SEHNR and CDR2 is FQNEAQ (reference sequence). The CDR3 consists of 13 residues.

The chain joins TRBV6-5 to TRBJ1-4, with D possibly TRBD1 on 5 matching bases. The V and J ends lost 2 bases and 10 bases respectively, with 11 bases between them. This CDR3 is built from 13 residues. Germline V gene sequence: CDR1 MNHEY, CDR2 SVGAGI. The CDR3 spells CASSYRGSGKLFF. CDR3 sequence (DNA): TGTGCCAGCAGTTACCGGGGGAGTGGAAAACTGTTTTTT.

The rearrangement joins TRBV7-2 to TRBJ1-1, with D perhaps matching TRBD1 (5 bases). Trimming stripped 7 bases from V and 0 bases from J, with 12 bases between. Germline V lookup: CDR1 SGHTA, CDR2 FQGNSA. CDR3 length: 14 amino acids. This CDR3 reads CASIFGGLNTEAFF. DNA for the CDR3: TGTGCCAGCATCTTCGGGGGACTGAACACTGAAGCTTTCTTT.

CDR3 nucleotide sequence: TGTGCCAGCTCCGGGACAGGGAAGAACACCATATATTTT. The encoded protein is CASSGTGKNTIYF. The rearrangement links TRBV6-5 to TRBJ1-3; 9 bases agree with TRBD1. The CDR3 covers 13 residues. After removal of 8 bases from V and 7 bases from J, the junction contained 6 bases not matched to a gene. Germline CDR1 and CDR2: MNHEY and SVGAGI.

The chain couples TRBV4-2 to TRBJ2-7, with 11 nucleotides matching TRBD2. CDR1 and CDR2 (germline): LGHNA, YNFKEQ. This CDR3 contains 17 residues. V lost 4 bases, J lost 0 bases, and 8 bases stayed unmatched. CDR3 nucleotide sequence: TGTGCCAGCAGCCGCAGGACTAGCGGGCAAAGCTCCTACGAGCAGTACTTC. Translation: CASSRRTSGQSSYEQYF.